The entry that follows covers one T cell receptor (beta chain) sequence. This clone's antigen is unknown. No base qualities exist here, and no much larger clone lies one base off it. Each collaborating institution followed its own protocols to collect whole blood in K2EDTA tubes. For TCRbeta analysis, collaborator samples were shipped as frozen whole blood, as isolated PBMCs, or as DNA extracted from either sample type. These data originate in a study of blood T cell repertoires in COVID-19 (TCRdb year 2020). The study in broad terms: Samples from collaborators originated in the United States, Italy and Spain and spanned both the acute and convalescent phases of COVID-19. The material from the prospective study consisted of cDNA or gDNA derived from T cells, B-cell-depleted T cells, or PBMCs. Subjects who had been exposed to COVID-19, were actively infected with it, or had recovered from it provided the deeply sampled blood TCRbeta repertoires that made up the dataset. A freely available public database, intended as a resource for researchers studying the immune response to SARS-CoV-2, is where the repertoires were released. Samples were obtained from the ongoing ImmuneRACE study (first 160 participants) and from 1,000 to 1,500 subjects provided by 6 global collaborators. Nearly every sample came with metadata listing a de-identified subject ID, COVID-19 status, age in years and sex. Where HLA class I and class II types were available, the types were taken from metadata supplied by the sample provider, not from assay-based typing.

The investigation overall reported the following: The amount of clinical and demographic metadata varied by source and participant and was provided uncurated.

TCRbeta CDR3 regions were amplified from genomic DNA using the immunoSEQ Assay, a bias-controlled multiplex PCR. The authors' pipeline ran thus. Within the assay, amplification of reference gene primers was used to estimate how many nucleated cells each sample contained. To quantify the absolute abundance of each unique TCRbeta CDR3 rearrangement, sequence reads were collapsed and filtered. For each sample, productive Simpson clonality was calculated by taking the square root of Simpson's diversity index across productive rearrangements. The table was pulled from immuneACCESS by TCRdb, which kept in-frame rearrangements only. Such tables lose some clones; where checked, under half of the loss comes from unresolved V genes, and the rest has no known cause. For V, J and clone size, that table is used; D and trimming come from the DNA. Present in this sample are some 110,000 clones, 81% of which were seen just once. The ten top clones hold over 35% of the sample.

Including the terminal cysteine and phenylalanine, the CDR3 comprises 14 residues. Only CDR3 DNA is held: 42 bases, read in frame from base 1. The germline V gene encodes CDR1 SGDLS and CDR2 YYNGEE. V is cut back by 7 bases and J by 5 bases, with 9 bases in the junction unmatched. Sequenced material: peripheral blood. This sequence uses TRBV9 and TRBJ2-5; TRBD1 agrees with 9 junctional bases. The clonotype originates from a man of 80 years or more with acute or convalescent COVID-19. The sequenced DNA is TGTGCCAGCGCACAGGGGGCAGGTGGGGAGACCCAGTACTTC. This sequence encodes CASAQGAGGETQYF.